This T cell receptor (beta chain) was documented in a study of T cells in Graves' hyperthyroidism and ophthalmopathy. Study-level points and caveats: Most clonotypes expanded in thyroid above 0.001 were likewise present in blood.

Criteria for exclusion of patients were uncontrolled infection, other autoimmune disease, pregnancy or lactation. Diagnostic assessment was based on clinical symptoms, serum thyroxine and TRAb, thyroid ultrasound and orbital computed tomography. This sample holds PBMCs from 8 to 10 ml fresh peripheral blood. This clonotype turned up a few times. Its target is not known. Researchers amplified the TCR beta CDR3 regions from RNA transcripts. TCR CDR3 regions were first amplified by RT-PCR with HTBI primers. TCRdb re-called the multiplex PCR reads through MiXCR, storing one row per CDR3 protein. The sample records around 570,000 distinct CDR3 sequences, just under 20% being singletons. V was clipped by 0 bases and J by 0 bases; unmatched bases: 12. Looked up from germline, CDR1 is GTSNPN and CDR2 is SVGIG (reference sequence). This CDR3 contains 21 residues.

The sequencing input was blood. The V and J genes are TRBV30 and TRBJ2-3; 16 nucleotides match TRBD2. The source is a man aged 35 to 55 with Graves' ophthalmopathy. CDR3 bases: TGTGCCTGGAGTGTACCCCCCCCGGGACTAGCGGGGGGGCTCAGCACAGATACGCAGTATTTT. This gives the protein CAWSVPPPGLAGGLSTDTQYF.